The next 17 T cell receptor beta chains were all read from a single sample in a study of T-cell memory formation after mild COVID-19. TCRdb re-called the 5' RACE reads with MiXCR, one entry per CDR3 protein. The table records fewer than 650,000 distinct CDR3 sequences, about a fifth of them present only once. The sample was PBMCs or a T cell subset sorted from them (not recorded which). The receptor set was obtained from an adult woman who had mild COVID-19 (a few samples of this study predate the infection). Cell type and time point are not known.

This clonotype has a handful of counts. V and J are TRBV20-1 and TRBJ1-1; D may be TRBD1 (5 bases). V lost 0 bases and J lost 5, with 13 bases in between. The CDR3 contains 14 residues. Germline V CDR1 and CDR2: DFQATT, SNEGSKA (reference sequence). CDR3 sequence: CSARETGGDTEAFF. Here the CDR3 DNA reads TGCAGTGCTAGAGAAACAGGCGGGGATACTGAAGCTTTCTTT.

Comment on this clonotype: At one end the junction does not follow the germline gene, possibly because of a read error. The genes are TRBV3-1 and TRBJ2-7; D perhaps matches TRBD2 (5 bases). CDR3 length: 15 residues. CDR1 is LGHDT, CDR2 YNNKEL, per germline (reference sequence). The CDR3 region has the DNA TGTGCCAGCAGCGAAGAACTAGGCTCGGGCTACGAGCAGTACTTC. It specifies CASSEELGSGYEQYF.

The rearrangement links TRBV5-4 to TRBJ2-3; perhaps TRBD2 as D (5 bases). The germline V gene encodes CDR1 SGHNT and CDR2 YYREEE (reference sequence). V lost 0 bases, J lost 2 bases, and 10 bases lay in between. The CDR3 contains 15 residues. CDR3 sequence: CASSLEAEATDTQYF. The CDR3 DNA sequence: TGTGCCAGCAGCTTGGAAGCGGAGGCCACAGATACGCAGTATTTT.

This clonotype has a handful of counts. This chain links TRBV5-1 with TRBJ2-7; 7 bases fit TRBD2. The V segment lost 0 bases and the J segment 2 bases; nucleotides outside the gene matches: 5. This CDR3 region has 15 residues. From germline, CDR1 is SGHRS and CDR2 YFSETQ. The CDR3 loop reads CASSLEGGGPYEQYF. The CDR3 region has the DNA TGCGCCAGCAGCTTGGAAGGCGGGGGACCCTACGAGCAGTACTTC.

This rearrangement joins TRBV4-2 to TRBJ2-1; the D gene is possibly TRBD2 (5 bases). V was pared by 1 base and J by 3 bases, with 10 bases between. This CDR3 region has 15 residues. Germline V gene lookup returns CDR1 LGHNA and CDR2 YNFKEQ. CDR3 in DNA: TGTGCCAGCAGCCAAGTCGGGGAATACTACAATGAGCAGTTCTTC. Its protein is CASSQVGEYYNEQFF.

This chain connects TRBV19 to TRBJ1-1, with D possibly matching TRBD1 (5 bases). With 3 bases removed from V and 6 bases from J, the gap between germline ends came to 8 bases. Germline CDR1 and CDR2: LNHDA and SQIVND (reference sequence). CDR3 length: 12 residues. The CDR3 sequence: CASSIGGSEAFF. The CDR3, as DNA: TGTGCCAGTAGTATCGGGGGTTCTGAAGCTTTCTTT.

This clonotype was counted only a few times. The DNA for the CDR3 is TGTGCCATCAGCAAGACTAGCGGACGCTCCTACGAGCAGTACTTC. It yields the protein CAISKTSGRSYEQYF. The J gene is TRBJ2-7, the V gene TRBV10-3; TRBD2 matches at 9 bases. Germline values: CDR1 ENHRY, CDR2 SYGVKD. V shed 6 bases and J 0 bases; nucleotides not matched to a gene: 6. CDR3 size: 15 residues.

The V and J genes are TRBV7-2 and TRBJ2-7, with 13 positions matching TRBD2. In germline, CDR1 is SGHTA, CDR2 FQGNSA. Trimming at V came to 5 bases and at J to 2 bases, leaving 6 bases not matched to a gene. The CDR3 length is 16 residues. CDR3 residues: CASSPTSGGAPYEQYF. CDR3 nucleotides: TGTGCCAGCAGCCCAACTAGCGGGGGGGCCCCCTACGAGCAGTACTTC.

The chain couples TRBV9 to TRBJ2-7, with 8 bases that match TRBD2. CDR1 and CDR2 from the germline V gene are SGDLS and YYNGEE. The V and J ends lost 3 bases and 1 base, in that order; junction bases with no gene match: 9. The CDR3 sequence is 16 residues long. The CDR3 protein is CASSGRAGGKSYEQYF. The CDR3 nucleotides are TGTGCCAGCAGCGGCCGGGCGGGAGGAAAGTCCTACGAGCAGTACTTC.

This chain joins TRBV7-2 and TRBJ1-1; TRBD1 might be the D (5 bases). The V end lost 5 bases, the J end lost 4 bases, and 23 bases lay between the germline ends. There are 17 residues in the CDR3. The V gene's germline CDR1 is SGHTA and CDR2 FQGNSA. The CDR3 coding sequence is TGTGCCAGCAGCCTCGGTGGGGGGAGGGTTTTGGGCACTGAAGCTTTCTTT. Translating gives CASSLGGGRVLGTEAFF.

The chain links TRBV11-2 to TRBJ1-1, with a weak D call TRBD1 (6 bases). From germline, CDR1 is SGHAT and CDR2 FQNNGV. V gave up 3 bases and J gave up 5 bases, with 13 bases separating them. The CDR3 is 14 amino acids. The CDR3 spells CASSLSKGQTEAFF. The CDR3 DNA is TGTGCCAGCAGCTTGAGTAAGGGACAAACTGAAGCTTTCTTT.

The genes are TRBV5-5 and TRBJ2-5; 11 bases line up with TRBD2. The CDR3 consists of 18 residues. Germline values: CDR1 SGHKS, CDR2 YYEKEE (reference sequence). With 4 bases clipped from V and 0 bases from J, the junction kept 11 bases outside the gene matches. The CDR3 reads CASSQWASGGLYQETQYF. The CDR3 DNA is TGTGCCAGCAGCCAGTGGGCTAGCGGGGGGCTGTACCAAGAGACCCAGTACTTC.

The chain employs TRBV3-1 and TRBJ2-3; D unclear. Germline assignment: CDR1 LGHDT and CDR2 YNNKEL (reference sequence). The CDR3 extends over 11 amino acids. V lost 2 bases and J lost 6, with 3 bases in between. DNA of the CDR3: TGTGCCAGCAGCCAAATGGATACGCAGTATTTT. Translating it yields CASSQMDTQYF.

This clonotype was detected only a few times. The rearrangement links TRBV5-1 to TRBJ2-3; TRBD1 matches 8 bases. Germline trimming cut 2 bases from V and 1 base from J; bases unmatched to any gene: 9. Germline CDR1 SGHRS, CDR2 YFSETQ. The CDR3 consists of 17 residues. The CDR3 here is CASSFNRQGSGTDTQYF. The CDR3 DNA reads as TGCGCCAGCAGCTTCAACCGACAGGGGTCAGGCACAGATACGCAGTATTTT.

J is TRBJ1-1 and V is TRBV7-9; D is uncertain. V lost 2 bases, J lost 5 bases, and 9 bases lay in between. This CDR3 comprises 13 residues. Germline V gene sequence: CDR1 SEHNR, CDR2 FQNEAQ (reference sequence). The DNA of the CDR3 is TGTGCCAGCAGCTTAACGCGGGATACTGAAGCTTTCTTT. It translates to CASSLTRDTEAFF.

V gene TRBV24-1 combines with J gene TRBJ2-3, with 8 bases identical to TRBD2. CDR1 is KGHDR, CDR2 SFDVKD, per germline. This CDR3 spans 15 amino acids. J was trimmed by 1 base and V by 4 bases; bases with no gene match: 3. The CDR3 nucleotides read TGTGCCACCAGTGACTCGGGGGGGCGCACAGATACGCAGTATTTT. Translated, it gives CATSDSGGRTDTQYF.

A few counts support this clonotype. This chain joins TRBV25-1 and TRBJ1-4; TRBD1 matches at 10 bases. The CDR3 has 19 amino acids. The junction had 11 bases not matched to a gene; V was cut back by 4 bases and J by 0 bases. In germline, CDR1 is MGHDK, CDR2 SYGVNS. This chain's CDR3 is CASSAEDRGVEATNEKLFF. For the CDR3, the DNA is TGTGCCAGCAGTGCCGAGGACAGGGGGGTTGAAGCAACTAATGAAAAACTGTTTTTT.